The sequence of this T cell receptor (beta chain) was determined in a study of CXCR3-negative and CXCR3-positive naive CD8 T cells (dated by TCRdb to about 2019). For context, the study as a whole: In total, some 130 million TRB reads were obtained, or roughly 1.5 +/- 0.3 million reads per library. Data from roughly eleven donors, pooled across two independent experiments, went into the diversity and physicochemical repertoire analyses. For the TRBV-TRBJ cluster analysis, the naive subsets came from 5 donors, while the memory cells came from 3 donors.

Taken from the germline V gene, the CDR1 and CDR2 loops are SQVTM and ANQGSEA. The CDR3 runs 12 amino acids, cysteine and phenylalanine included. No DNA appears here. The study at large found these results: Comparably high repertoire diversity was found in both naive subsets, whereas much lower repertoire diversity was found in memory CD8+ T cells. Similar TRBV-TRBJ usage was shown by naive CXCR3-negative and CXCR3-positive cells from the same donor, whereas distinct patterns were shown by memory cells. TRB CDR3s from CXCR3-positive naive cells showed higher hydrophobicity (lower Kidera factor 4), lower energy, and higher strength and volume indices than CXCR3-negative naive cells. Because CXCR3 expression was partially decreased after cryopreservation, freshly isolated PBMCs were used for most assays. Surface CD5, linked to self-reactivity in mice, was comparable between naive subsets; TCR interaction strength was therefore also inferred from TRB CDR3 physicochemical properties.

Sequenced using a NextSeq 550. The Human TCR Profiling Kit (MiLaboratory) was used to make UMI-labeled 5' RACE TRB cDNA libraries. The full amount of extracted RNA was used for cDNA synthesis, and the full amount of resulting cDNA was used for PCR amplification. The libraries were made side by side, with each library going through the same number of PCR cycles. Turning to the authors' computational methods: MIGEC and MiXCR extracted about 50,000 +/- 10,000 unique UMI-labeled TRB cDNA molecules per library, requiring at least two reads per UMI. An average of approximately 40,000 +/- 10,000 functional in-frame TRB CDR3 nucleotide clonotypes without stop codons was found per library. After downsampling to 5000 UMI-labeled TRB molecules per sample, diversity metrics, including normalized Shannon-Wiener and Chao1, were computed in VDJtools. Clonotype-size-weighted physicochemical properties of the central five CDR3 residues (interaction energy, strength, volume and Kidera factor 4) were computed in VDJtools. TCRdb reprocessed the raw reads; every CDR3 protein sequence is a single record, and DNA is not supplied. The V and J calls come from TCRdb's annotation, not from the publication. The sample's table covers around 160,000 distinct CDR3 sequences. Over 0.25% of the sample goes to the ten largest clones.

Each CD8+ T cell subset was flow-sorted in triplicate, with some 300,000 cells per subset placed directly into RLT lysis buffer. To keep memory contaminants out, a stringent definition of naive CD8+ T cells was applied: CD45RO-CCR7+CD27+CD95-. Peripheral blood mononuclear cells were isolated from buffy coats using standard density gradient centrifugation. Naive CXCR3-negative and CXCR3-positive CD8+ T cells were flow-sorted using a FACSAria III. Total RNA was extracted from sorted cells using an RNeasy Mini Kit. A word on this clonotype: The target of this receptor is not known.

The origin of this receptor is a human donor in good health. Some clones in this sample may be carry-over from other donors' samples. This chain joins TRBV29-1 to TRBJ2-5; TCRdb lists TRBD1, though no DNA is available to test this call. Specimen: naive CXCR3+ CD8+ T cells from blood. The meaning of the sample's cell subset or site label: CD45RO-CCR7+CD27+CD95- naive CD8+ T cells expressing CXCR3 (TNR3+). The CDR3 protein is CSVVVLGETQYF.